This entry is about one T cell receptor (beta chain). Its antigen is unidentified. The sample comes from a study of cytomegalovirus exposure and HLA in healthy donors. Study-wide results and caveats: A later analysis revealed that TCR association rates differed between HLA loci, peaking at DRB1 and bottoming out at HLA-C. CMV antigen specificity was confirmed in vitro for a few CMV-associated chains.

Trimming took 4 bases from V and 1 from J, leaving 14 bases between them. The germline gives CDR1 MDHEN, CDR2 SYDVKM. This CDR3 is built from 16 residues. PCR primers comprised 60 Vbeta and 13 Jbeta primers. Repertoires were generated with immunoSEQ multiplex PCR, while TCRdb's copy carries only in-frame clones and drops some. This sample's table reports some 150,000 clones. The chain couples TRBV28 to TRBJ1-5, with D tentatively TRBD1 (6 bases). This sequence originates from a woman younger than 30 in good health and CMV-seronegative. The specimen sequenced was PBMCs. This chain's CDR3 is CASSSYRVVSNQPQHF. The CDR3 DNA follows: TGTGCCAGCAGTTCCTACAGGGTCGTAAGCAATCAGCCCCAGCATTTT. Drawing the rest from reference TRBV28 and TRBJ1-5, the complete variable domain is DVKVTQSSRYLVKRTGEKVFLECVQDMDHENMFWYRQDPGLGLRLIYFSYDVKMKEKGDIPEGYSVSREKKERFSLILESASTNQTSMYLCASSSYRVVSNQPQHFGDGTRLSIL.